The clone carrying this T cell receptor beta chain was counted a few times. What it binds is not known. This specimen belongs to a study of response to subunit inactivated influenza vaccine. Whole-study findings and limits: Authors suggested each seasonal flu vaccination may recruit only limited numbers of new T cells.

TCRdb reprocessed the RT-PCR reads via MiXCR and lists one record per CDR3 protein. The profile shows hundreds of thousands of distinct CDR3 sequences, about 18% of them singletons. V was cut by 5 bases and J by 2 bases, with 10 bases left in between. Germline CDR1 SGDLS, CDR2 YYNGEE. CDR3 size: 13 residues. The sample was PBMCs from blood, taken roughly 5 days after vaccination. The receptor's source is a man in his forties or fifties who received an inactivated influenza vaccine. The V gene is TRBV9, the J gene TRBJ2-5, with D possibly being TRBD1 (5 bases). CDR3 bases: TGTGCCAGCAGTGAACAGGATCAAGAGACCCAGTACTTC. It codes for CASSEQDQETQYF.